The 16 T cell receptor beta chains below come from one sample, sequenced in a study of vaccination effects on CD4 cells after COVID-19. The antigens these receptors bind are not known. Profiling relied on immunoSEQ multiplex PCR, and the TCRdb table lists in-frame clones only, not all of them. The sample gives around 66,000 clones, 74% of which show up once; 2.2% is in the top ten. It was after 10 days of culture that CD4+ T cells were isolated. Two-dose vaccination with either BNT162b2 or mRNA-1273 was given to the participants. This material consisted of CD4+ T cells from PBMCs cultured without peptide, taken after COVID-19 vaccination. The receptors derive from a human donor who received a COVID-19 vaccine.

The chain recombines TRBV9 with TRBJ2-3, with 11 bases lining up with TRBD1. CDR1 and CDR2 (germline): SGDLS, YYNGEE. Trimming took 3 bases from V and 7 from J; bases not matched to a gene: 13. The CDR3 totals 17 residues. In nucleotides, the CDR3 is TGTGCCAGCAGCGACGGACAGGGGGCGTTAGCGGGTAATACGCAGTATTTT. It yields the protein CASSDGQGALAGNTQYF.

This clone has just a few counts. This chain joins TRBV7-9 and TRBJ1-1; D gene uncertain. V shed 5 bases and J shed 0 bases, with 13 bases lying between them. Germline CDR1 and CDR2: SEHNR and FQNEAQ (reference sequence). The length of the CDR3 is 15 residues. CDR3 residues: CASSPNPNMNTEAFF. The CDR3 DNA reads TGTGCCAGCAGCCCAAACCCAAATATGAACACTGAAGCTTTCTTT.

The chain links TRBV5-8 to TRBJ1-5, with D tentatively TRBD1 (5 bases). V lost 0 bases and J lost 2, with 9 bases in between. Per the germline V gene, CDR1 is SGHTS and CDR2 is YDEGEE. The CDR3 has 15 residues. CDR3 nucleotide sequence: TGTGCCAGCAGCTTGGAGGGGACCGGCAATCAGCCCCAGCATTTT. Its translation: CASSLEGTGNQPQHF.

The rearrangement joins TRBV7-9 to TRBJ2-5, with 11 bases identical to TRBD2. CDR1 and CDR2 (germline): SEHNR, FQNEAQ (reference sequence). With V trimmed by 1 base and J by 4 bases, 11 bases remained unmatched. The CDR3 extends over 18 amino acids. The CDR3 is CASSLGLAGNVVGETQYF. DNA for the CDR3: TGTGCCAGCAGCTTAGGACTAGCGGGGAACGTGGTGGGAGAGACCCAGTACTTC.

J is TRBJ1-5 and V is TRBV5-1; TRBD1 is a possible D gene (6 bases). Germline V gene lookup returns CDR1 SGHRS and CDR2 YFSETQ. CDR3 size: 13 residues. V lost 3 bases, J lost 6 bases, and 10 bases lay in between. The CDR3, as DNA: TGCGCCAGCAGCTATTTACAGGGTCAGCCCCAGCATTTT. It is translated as CASSYLQGQPQHF.

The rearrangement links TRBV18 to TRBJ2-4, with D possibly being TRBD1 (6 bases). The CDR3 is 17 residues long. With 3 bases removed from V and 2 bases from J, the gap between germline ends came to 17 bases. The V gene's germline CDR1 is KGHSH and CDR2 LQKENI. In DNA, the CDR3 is TGTGCCAGCTCACCCTTGACAGGAAACGGCCCCAAAAACATTCAGTACTTC. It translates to CASSPLTGNGPKNIQYF.

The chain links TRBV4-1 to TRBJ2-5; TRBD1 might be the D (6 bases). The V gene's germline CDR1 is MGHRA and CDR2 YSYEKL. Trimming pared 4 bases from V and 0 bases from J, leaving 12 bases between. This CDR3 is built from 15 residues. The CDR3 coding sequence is TGCGCCAGCAGCCGAGGCGGACAGAACCAAGAGACCCAGTACTTC. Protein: CASSRGGQNQETQYF.

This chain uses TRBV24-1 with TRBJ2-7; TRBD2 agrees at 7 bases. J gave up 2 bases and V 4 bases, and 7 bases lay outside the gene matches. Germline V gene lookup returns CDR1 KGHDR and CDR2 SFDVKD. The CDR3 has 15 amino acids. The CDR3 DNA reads TGTGCCACCAGTGACCGGACTGGGACTACCTACGAGCAGTACGTC. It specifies CATSDRTGTTYEQYV.

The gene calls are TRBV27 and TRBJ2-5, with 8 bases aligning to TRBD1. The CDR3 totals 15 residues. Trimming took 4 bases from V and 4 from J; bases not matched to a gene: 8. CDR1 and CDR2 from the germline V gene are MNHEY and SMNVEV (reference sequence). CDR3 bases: TGTGCCAGCAGTTCGGGACAGGAAGGACGAGAGACCCAGTACTTC. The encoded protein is CASSSGQEGRETQYF.

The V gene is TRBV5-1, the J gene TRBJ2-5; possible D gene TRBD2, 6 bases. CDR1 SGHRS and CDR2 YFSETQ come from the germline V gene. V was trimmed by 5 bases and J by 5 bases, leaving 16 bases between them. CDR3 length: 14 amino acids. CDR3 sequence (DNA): TGCGCCAGCAGTATTGGGGCGGGGAGGGAGACCCAGTACTTC. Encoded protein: CASSIGAGRETQYF.

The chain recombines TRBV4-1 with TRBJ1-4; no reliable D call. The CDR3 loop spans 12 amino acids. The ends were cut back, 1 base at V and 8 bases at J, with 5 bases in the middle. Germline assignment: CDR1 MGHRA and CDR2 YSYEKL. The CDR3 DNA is TGCGCCAGCAGCCAAGCGGGCGAAAAACTGTTTTTT. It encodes CASSQAGEKLFF.

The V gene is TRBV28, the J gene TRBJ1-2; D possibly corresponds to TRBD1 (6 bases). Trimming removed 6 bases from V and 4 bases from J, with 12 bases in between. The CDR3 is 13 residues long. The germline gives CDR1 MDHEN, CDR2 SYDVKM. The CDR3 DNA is TGTGCCAGCAGGCCGGGGGCATTCTATGGCTACACCTTC. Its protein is CASRPGAFYGYTF.

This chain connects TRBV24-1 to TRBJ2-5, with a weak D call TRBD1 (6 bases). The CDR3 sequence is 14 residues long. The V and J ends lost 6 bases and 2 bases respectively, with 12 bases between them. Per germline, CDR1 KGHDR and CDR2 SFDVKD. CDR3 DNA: TGTGCCACCAGTCCCAGGACAGAGCAAGAGACCCAGTACTTC. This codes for CATSPRTEQETQYF.

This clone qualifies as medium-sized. The CDR3 sequence: CASKRRDSGADTEAFF. CDR3 in DNA: TGCGCCAGCAAACGAAGGGACAGCGGGGCTGACACTGAAGCTTTCTTT. The chain is built from TRBV4-1 and TRBJ1-1; 7 bases line up with TRBD1. The length of the CDR3 is 16 residues. Germline lookup yields CDR1 MGHRA and CDR2 YSYEKL. With V trimmed by 7 bases and J by 3 bases, 14 bases remained unmatched.

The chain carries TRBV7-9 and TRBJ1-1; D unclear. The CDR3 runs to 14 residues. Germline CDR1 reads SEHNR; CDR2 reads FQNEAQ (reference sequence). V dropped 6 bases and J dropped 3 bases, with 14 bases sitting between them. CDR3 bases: TGTGCCAGCAGTAGGGAGGGTGGGGACACTGAAGCTTTCTTT. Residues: CASSREGGDTEAFF.

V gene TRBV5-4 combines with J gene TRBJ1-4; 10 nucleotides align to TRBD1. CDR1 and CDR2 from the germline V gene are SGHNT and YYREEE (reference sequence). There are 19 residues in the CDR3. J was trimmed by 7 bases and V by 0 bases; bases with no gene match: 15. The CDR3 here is CASSLGAPGQGTWREKLFF. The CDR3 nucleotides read TGTGCCAGCAGCTTGGGGGCACCGGGACAGGGGACTTGGCGTGAAAAACTGTTTTTT.